A selection of T cell receptor beta chains follows, all from one sample in a study of T cells after yellow fever vaccination. Each CDR3 protein is one row after TCRdb ran MiXCR on the 5' RACE reads. Here the sample spans about 510,000 distinct CDR3 sequences, around a fifth being singletons. This specimen was PBMCs, taken roughly 20 days after the first yellow fever vaccination. The receptors come from a man younger than 35 who received the YFV17D yellow fever vaccine. The CDR3 runs from the conserved cysteine through the conserved F or W. The order of the fields is clone size, D gene, J gene, V gene, CDR3 protein, CDR3 DNA. D genes are given only for firm matches. Clone size is not always given. Where it is, it says once, few, many or a class for expanded clones.

clone size: few
D gene: .
J gene: TRBJ1-1
V gene: TRBV12-3/TRBV12-4
CDR3 protein: CASSFGSWSEAFF
CDR3 DNA: TGTGCCAGCAGTTTCGGTAGTTGGTCCGAAGCTTTCTTT

clone size: few
D gene: .
J gene: TRBJ1-1
V gene: TRBV5-6
CDR3 protein: CASSLRRSTEAFF
CDR3 DNA: TGTGCCAGCAGCCTAAGGAGATCGACTGAAGCTTTCTTT

clone size: few
D gene: .
J gene: TRBJ2-7
V gene: TRBV20-1
CDR3 protein: CSARVGQRESYEQYF
CDR3 DNA: TGCAGTGCTAGAGTCGGACAGAGAGAATCCTACGAGCAGTACTTC

clone size: .
D gene: TRBD1
J gene: TRBJ2-5
V gene: TRBV24-1
CDR3 protein: CATSGWTGKETQYF
CDR3 DNA: TGTGCCACCAGTGGATGGACAGGGAAGGAAACCCAGTACTTC

clone size: few
D gene: .
J gene: TRBJ1-6
V gene: TRBV2
CDR3 protein: CASNEGPYNSPLHF
CDR3 DNA: TGTGCCAGCAACGAGGGCCCCTATAATTCACCCCTCCACTTT

clone size: .
D gene: .
J gene: TRBJ2-2
V gene: TRBV9
CDR3 protein: CASSVVYTGELFF
CDR3 DNA: TGTGCCAGCAGCGTAGTGTACACCGGGGAGCTGTTTTTT

clone size: .
D gene: .
J gene: TRBJ2-5
V gene: TRBV7-2
CDR3 protein: CASAFDRQETQYF
CDR3 DNA: TGTGCCAGTGCGTTCGACAGGCAAGAGACCCAGTACTTC

clone size: .
D gene: TRBD1
J gene: TRBJ2-7
V gene: TRBV6-5
CDR3 protein: CASSYGAGGGYEQYF
CDR3 DNA: TGTGCCAGCAGTTACGGGGCAGGGGGCGGTTACGAGCAGTACTTC

clone size: few
D gene: .
J gene: TRBJ2-5
V gene: TRBV10-3
CDR3 protein: CAISEFGVPTQYF
CDR3 DNA: TGTGCCATCAGTGAGTTCGGGGTTCCGACCCAGTACTTC

clone size: .
D gene: .
J gene: TRBJ1-4
V gene: TRBV25-1
CDR3 protein: CASSDMGGNEKLFF
CDR3 DNA: TGTGCCAGCAGTGATATGGGGGGTAATGAAAAACTGTTTTTT